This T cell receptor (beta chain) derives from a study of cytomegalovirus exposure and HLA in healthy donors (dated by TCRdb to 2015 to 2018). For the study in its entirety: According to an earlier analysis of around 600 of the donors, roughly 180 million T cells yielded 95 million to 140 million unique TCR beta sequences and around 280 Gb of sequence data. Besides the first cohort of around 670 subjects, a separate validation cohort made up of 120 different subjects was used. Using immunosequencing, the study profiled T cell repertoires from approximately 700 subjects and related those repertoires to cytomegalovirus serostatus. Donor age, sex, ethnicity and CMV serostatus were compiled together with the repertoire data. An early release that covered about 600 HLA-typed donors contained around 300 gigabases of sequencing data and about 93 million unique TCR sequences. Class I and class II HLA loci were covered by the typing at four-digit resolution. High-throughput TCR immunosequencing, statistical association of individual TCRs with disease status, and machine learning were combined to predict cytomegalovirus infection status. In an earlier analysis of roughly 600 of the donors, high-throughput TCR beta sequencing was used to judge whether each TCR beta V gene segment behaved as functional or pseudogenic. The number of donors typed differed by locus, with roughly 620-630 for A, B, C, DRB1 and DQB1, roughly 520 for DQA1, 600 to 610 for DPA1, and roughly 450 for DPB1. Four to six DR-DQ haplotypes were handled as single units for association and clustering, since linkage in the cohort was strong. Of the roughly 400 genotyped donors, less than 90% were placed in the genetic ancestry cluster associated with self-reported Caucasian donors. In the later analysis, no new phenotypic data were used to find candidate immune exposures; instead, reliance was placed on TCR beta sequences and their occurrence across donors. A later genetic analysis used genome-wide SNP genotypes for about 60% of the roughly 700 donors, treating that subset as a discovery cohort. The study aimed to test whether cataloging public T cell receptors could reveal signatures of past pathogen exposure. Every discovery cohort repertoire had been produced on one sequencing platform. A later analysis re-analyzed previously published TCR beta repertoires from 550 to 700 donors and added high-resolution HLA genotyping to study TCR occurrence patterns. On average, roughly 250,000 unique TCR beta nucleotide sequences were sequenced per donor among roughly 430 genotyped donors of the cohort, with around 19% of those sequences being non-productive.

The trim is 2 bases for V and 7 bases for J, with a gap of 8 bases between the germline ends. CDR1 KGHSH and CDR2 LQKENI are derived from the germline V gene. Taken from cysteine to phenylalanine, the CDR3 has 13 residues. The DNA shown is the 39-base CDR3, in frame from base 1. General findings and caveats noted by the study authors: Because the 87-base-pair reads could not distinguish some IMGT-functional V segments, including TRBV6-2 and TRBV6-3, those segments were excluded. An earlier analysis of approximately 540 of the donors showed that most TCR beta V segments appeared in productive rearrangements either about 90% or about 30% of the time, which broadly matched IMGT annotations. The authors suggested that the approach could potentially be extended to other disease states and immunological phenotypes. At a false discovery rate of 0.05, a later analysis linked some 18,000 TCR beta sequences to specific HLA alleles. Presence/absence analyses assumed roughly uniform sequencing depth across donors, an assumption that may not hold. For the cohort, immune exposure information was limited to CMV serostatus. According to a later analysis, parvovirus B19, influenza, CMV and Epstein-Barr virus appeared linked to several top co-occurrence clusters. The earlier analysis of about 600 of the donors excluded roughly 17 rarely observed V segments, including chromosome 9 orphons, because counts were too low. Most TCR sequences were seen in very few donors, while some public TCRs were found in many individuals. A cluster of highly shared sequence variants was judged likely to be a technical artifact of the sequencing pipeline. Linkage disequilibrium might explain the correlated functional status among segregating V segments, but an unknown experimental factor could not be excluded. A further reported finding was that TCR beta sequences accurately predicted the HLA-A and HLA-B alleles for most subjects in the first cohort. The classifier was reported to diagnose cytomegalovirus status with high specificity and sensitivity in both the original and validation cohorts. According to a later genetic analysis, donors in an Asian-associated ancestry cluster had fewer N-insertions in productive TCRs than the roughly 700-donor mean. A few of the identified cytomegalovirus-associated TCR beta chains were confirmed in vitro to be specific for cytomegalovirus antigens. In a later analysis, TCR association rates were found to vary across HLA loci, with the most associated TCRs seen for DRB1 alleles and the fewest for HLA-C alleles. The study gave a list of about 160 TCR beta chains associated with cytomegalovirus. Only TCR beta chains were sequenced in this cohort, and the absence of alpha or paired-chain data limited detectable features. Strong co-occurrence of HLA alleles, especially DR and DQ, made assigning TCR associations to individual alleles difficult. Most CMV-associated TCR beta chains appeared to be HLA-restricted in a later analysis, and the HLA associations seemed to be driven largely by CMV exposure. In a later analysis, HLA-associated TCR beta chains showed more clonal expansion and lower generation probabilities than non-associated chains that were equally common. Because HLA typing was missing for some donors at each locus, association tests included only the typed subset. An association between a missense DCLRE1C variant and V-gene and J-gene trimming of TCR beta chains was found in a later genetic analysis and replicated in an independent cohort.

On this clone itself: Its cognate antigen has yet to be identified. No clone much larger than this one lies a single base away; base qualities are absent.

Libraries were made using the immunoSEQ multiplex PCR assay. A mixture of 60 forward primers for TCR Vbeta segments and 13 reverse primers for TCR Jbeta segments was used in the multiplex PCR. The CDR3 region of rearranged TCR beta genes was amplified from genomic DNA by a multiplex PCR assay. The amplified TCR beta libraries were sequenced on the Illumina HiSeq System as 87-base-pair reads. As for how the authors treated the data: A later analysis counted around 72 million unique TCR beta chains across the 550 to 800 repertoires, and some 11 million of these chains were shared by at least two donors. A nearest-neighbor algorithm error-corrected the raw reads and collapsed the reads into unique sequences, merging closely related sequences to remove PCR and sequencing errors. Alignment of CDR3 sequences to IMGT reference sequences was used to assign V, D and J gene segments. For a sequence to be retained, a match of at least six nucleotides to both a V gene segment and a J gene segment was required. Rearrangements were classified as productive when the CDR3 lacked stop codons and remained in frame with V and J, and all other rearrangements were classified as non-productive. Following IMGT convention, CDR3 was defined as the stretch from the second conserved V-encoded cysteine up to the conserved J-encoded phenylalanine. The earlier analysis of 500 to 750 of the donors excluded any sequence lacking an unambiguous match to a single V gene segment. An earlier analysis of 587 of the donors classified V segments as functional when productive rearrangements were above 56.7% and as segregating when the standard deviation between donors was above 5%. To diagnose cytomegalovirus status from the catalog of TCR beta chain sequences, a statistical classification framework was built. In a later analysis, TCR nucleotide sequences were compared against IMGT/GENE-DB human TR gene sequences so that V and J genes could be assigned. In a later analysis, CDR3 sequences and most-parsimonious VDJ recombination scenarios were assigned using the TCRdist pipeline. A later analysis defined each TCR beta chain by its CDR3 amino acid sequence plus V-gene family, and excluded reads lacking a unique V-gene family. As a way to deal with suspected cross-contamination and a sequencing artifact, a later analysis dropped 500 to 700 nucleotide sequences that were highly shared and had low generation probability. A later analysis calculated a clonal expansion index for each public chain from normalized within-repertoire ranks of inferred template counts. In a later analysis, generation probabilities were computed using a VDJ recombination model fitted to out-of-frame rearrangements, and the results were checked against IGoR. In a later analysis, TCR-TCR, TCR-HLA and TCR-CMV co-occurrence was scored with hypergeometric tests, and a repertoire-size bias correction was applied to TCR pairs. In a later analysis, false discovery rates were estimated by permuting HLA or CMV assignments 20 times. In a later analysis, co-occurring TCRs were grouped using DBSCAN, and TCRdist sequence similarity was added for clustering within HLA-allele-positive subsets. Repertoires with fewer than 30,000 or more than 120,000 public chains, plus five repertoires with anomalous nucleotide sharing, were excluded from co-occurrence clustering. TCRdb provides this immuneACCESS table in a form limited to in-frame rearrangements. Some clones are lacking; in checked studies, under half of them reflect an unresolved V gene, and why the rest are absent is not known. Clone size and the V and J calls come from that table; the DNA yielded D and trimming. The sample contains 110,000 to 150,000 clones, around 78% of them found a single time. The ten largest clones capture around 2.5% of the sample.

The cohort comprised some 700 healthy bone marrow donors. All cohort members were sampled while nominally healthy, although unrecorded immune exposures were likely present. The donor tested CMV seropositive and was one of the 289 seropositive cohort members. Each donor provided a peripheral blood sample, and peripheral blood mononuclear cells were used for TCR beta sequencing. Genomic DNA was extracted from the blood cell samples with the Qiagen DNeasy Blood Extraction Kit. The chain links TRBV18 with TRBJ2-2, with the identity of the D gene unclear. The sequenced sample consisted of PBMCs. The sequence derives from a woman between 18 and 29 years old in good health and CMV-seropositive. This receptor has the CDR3 CASSPVEVGELFF. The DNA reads TGTGCCAGCTCACCAGTCGAGGTCGGGGAGCTGTTTTTT.